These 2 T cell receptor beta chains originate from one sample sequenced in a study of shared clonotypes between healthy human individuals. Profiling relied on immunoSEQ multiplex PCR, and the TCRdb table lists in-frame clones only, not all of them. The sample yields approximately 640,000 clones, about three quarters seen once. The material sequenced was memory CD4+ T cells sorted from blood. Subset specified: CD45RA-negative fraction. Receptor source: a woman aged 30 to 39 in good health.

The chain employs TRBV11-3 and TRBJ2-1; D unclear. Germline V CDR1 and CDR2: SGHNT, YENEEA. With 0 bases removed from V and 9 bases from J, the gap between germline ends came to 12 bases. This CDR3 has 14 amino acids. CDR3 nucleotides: TGTGCCAGCAGCTTAGAGGGCTCCCTCGGTGAGCAGTTCTTC. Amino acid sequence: CASSLEGSLGEQFF.

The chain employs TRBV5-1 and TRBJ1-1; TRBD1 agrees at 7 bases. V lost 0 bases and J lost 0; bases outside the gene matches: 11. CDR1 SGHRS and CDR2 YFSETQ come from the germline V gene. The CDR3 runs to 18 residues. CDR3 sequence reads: CASSLGPPGQNMNTEAFF. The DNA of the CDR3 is TGCGCCAGCAGCTTGGGCCCCCCGGGACAGAATATGAACACTGAAGCTTTCTTT.